Listed here is a single T cell receptor beta chain. No antigen is known for it. This sample was included in a study of T-cell memory formation after mild COVID-19. Study context: TCR clusters were mostly donor specific. Whole-study results and caveats: The main location of contracting CD4+ clones was CM and EM, and that of contracting CD8+ clones was EMRA.

Each CDR3 protein is one row after TCRdb ran MiXCR on the 5' RACE reads. Among some 330,000 distinct CDR3 sequences, under 25% were seen once, and the ten largest hold around 13%. This CDR3 region has 15 residues. CDR1 and CDR2 (germline): MNHEY, SVGAGI. The V and J ends lost 5 bases and 1 base respectively, with 12 bases between them. The sequence derives from an adult woman who had mild COVID-19 (a few samples of this study predate the infection). Cell type and time point are not known. V gene TRBV6-5 combines with J gene TRBJ1-5; TRBD1 might be the D (6 bases). The sequenced material came from PBMCs or a T cell subset sorted from them (not recorded which). CDR3 amino acids: CASSRRQESNQPQHF. The DNA for the CDR3 is TGTGCCAGCAGTCGCCGACAGGAAAGCAATCAGCCCCAGCATTTT.